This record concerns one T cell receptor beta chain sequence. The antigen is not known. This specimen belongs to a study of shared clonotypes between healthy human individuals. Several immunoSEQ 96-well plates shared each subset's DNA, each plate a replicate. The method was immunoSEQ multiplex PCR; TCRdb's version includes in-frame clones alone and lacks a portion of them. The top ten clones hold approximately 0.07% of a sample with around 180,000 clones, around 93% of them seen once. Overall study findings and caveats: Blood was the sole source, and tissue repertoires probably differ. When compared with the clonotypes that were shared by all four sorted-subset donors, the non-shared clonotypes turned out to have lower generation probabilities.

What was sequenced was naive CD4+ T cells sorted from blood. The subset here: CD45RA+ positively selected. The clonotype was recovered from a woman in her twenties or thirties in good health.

The CDR3 is CASSRLSGREYSEQFF. DNA for the CDR3: TGTGCCAGCAGTCGTCTTAGCGGGAGGGAGTATAGTGAGCAGTTCTTC. The genes are TRBV7-9 and TRBJ2-1; 11 nucleotides align to TRBD2. Trimming cost V 6 bases and J 9 bases; bases outside gene matches: 13. The length of the CDR3 is 16 residues. Germline V CDR1 and CDR2: SEHNR, FQNEAQ (reference sequence).